Below, one T cell receptor (beta chain) is given with its context. In germline, CDR1 is SEHNR, CDR2 FQNEAQ (reference sequence). The CDR3 runs 17 residues. Trimming removed 8 bases at V and 1 base at J, with 20 bases between. The data were obtained in a study of beta chain features in type 1 diabetes. cDNA synthesis used the whole RNA isolate, giving expressed TCRB sequences. Using immunoSEQ multiplex PCR, the repertoire was profiled, and TCRdb retains in-frame clones only, with some absent. Among about 110,000 clones listed, roughly 43% were seen once. The chain employs TRBV7-9 and TRBJ1-4; weak D call: TRBD1 (6 bases). The sequencing sample was made of stem cell memory CD4+ T cells from blood. This TCR came from a woman aged 18-29 years in good health. The CDR3 DNA is TGTGCCAGCCCTCCCCAGGGGAATTTCGTAACTAATGAAAAACTGTTTTTT. Its protein is CASPPQGNFVTNEKLFF.